Presented here are 11 T cell receptor beta chains from one specimen sequenced in a study of sequential checkpoint blockade in melanoma. This sample's treatment: randomized to nivolumab then ipilimumab (arm A) or the reverse (arm B). Clones were sequenced by immunoSEQ multiplex PCR, and TCRdb holds only the in-frame ones, with some missing. Of approximately 31,000 clones in the sample, approximately 86% were seen once. The sample in question was CD8+ T cells sorted from blood (inferred from file names), obtained from a patient given nivolumab and ipilimumab in sequence. The receptor set was obtained from a human donor with melanoma.

The rearrangement links TRBV11-2 to TRBJ2-7, with D possibly matching TRBD1 (7 bases). The CDR3 consists of 16 residues. V lost 3 bases, J lost 4 bases, and 19 bases lay in between. Germline V lookup: CDR1 SGHAT, CDR2 FQNNGV. For the CDR3, the DNA is TGTGCCAGCAGCTTGGGCTTGGGGGCAGGGGGGTACGAGCAGTACTTC. This codes for CASSLGLGAGGYEQYF.

The chain has TRBV15 and TRBJ2-7, with D uncertain. The germline V and J ends were trimmed by 4 bases and 0 bases, with 16 bases remaining between them. CDR3 length: 16 amino acids. The germline V gene encodes CDR1 LNHNV and CDR2 YYDKDF (reference sequence). CDR3 residues: CATSTNARYSSYEQYF. The CDR3 DNA sequence: TGTGCCACCAGCACCAACGCGAGGTATAGCTCCTACGAGCAGTACTTC.

The chain carries TRBV30 and TRBJ1-5, with TRBD1 matching 7 bases. V trimming: 4 bases; J trimming: 1 base; junction bases outside the gene matches: 13. The CDR3 has 17 amino acids. Germline V gives CDR1 GTSNPN, CDR2 SVGIG (reference sequence). Written as DNA, the CDR3 is TGTGCCTGGAAATTGGGGCTACAGGGGTCGAGCAATCAGCCCCAGCATTTT. Amino acids: CAWKLGLQGSSNQPQHF.

V and J are TRBV9 and TRBJ2-7; maybe TRBD1 (5 bases). With 2 bases removed from V and 0 bases from J, the gap between germline ends came to 15 bases. Looked up from germline, CDR1 is SGDLS and CDR2 is YYNGEE. This CDR3 has 16 amino acids. The CDR3 DNA reads as TGTGCCAGCAGCGTTTTGGAAGGGGTCCCCTCCTACGAGCAGTACTTC. Translating gives CASSVLEGVPSYEQYF.

The chain carries TRBV27 and TRBJ1-2, with a weak D call TRBD1 (5 bases). The CDR3 sequence is 13 residues long. Germline-derived CDR1 and CDR2 are MNHEY and SMNVEV (reference sequence). V lost 3 bases to trimming and J lost 6 bases, with 11 bases between them. CDR3 amino acids: CASSLAGIDGYTF. DNA for the CDR3: TGTGCCAGCAGTTTGGCAGGGATTGATGGCTACACCTTC.

This chain joins TRBV27 and TRBJ2-7, with 9 bases that match TRBD1. V shed 6 bases and J 6 bases; nucleotides not matched to a gene: 3. Germline CDR1 and CDR2: MNHEY and SMNVEV (reference sequence). This CDR3 has 12 amino acids. CDR3 loop: CASRQGALEQYF. For the CDR3, the DNA is TGTGCCAGCAGACAGGGGGCTCTCGAGCAGTACTTC.

The chain links TRBV15 to TRBJ2-1; a possible D gene is TRBD1 (6 bases). CDR1 is LNHNV and CDR2 is YYDKDF in the germline V gene (reference sequence). V was clipped by 0 bases and J by 8 bases, with 17 bases between them. The CDR3 is 16 residues long. The CDR3, as DNA: TGTGCCACCAGCAGAGATCTGGGGGCTAGTCCGTATGAGCAGTTCTTC. Encoded protein: CATSRDLGASPYEQFF.

V is TRBV6-1 and J is TRBJ2-1; 10 nucleotides align to TRBD2. V trimming: 2 bases; J trimming: 9 bases; junction bases outside the gene matches: 7. Germline lookup yields CDR1 MNHNS and CDR2 SASEGT. The CDR3 sequence is 15 residues long. CDR3 nucleotides: TGTGCCAGCAGTGAATCAGCGGGGGGGCGCTTTGAGCAGTTCTTC. Its translation: CASSESAGGRFEQFF.

CDR3 sequence: CSVEDAYRGTGELFF. The CDR3 DNA reads as TGCAGCGTTGAAGATGCCTACAGGGGGACCGGGGAGCTGTTTTTT. The genes are TRBV29-1 and TRBJ2-2; TRBD1 matches 8 bases. Germline V lookup: CDR1 SQVTM, CDR2 ANQGSEA. CDR3 size: 15 residues. J lost 5 bases, V lost 0 bases, and 5 bases had no gene match.

The chain uses TRBV19 and TRBJ2-7, with D maybe TRBD2 (5 bases). The V end was cut by 6 bases, the J end by 6 bases, with 15 bases between. CDR3 size: 13 residues. Germline V gene sequence: CDR1 LNHDA, CDR2 SQIVND (reference sequence). The CDR3 DNA follows: TGTGCCAGTAGCTCCGGGGTAGGCCTCGAGCAGTACTTC. Protein sequence: CASSSGVGLEQYF.

The chain carries TRBV6-1 and TRBJ1-6; 7 nucleotides agree with TRBD1. Germline V gene lookup returns CDR1 MNHNS and CDR2 SASEGT. The CDR3 loop spans 15 amino acids. The ends lost 3 bases at V and 10 bases at J; junction bases unmatched: 9. In DNA, the CDR3 is TGTGCCAGCAGTGACCCCGGGGACAGAGGCTCACCCCTCCACTTT. It yields the protein CASSDPGDRGSPLHF.